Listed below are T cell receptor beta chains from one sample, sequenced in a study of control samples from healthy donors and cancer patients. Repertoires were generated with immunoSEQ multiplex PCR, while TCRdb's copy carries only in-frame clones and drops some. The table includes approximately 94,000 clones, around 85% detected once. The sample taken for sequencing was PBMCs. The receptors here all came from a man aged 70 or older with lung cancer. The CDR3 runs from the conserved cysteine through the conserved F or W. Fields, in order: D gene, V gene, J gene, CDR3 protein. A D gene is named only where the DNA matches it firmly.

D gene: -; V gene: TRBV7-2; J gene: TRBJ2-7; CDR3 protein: CASSKSRATYEQYF
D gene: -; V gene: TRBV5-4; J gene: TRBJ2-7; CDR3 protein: CASSFRDTLEQYF
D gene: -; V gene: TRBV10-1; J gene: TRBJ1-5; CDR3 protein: CASSGWWDGCQHF
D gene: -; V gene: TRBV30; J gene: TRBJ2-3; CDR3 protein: CAWSVLGGTDTQYF
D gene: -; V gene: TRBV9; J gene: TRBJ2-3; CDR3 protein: CASSLGGHTQYF
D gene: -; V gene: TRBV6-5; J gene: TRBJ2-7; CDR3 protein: CARTAVGATYEQYF
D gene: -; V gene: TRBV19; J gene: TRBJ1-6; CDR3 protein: CASSTRTGGNSPLHF
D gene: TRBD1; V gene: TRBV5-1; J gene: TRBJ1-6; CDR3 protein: CASSRRTGDSPLHF
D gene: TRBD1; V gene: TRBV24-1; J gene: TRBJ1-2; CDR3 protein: CATSDPTGVYGYTF
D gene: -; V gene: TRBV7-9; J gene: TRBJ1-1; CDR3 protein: CASSLVQGHHTEAFF
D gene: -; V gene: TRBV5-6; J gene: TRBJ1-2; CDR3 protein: CASSLAGGGVYGYTF
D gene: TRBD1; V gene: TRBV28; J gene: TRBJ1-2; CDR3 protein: CASSQTGPYGYTF
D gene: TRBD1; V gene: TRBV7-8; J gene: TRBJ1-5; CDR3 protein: CASSPPGTGSNQPQHF
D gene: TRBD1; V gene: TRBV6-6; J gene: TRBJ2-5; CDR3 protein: CASSYSTGVGETQYF
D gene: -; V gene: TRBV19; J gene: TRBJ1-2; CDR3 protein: CASSIQGRGGYTF
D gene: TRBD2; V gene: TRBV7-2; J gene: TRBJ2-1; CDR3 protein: CASSPSSGGAAEQFF
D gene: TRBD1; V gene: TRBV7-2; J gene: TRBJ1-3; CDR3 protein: CASSSRTGSGNTIYF
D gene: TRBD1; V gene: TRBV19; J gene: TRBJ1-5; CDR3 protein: CASSIGGQGASQPQHF
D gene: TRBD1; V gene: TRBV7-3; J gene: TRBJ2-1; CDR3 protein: CASSPGTGASYNEQFF
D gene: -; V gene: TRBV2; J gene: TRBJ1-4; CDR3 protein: CASSEGGDNEKLFF
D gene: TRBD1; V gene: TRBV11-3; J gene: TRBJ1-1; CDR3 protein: CASSYGQGDAFF
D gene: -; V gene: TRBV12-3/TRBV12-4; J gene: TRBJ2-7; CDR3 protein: CASSLGDYEQYF
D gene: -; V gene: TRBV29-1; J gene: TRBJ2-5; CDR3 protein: CSEQGGETQYF
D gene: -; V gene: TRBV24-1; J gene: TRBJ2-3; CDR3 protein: CATSETTPTDTQYF
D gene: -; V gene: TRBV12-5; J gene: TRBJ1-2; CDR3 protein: CASGLVPQVGDGYTF
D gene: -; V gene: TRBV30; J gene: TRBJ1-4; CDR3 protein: CAWNPGMGGAEKLFF